This TCR beta chain was observed in a study of T cell responses to AZD1222 COVID-19 vaccine. Across the whole study: Pooling of second doses given at about 4 or about 12 weeks was done. Study-level findings and limits: Among those given AZD1222, only five to seven were seropositive at baseline. Donors were largely white British and mainly female; clonal diversity was possibly underestimated. Compared with day 0, the breadth and depth of the Spike-specific TCR repertoire rose significantly after two doses of AZD1222.

Assay used: immunoSEQ multiplex PCR; TCRdb lists only in-frame clones, some missing. The sample holds under 130,000 clones, 90% to 95% seen once. CDR3 length equals 12 residues. Germline V gene data show CDR1 as SGDLS and CDR2 as YYNGEE. The V and J ends lost 0 bases and 6 bases respectively, with 5 bases between them. About this clone itself: Its antigen is as yet unknown.

The receptor was isolated from an adult in good health. The chain employs TRBV9 and TRBJ2-3; D uncertain. This specimen consisted of peripheral blood, obtained on day 0 of AZD1222 vaccination. For the CDR3, the DNA is TGTGCCAGCAGCGTAGGGGCGGATACGCAGTATTTT. It translates to CASSVGADTQYF.